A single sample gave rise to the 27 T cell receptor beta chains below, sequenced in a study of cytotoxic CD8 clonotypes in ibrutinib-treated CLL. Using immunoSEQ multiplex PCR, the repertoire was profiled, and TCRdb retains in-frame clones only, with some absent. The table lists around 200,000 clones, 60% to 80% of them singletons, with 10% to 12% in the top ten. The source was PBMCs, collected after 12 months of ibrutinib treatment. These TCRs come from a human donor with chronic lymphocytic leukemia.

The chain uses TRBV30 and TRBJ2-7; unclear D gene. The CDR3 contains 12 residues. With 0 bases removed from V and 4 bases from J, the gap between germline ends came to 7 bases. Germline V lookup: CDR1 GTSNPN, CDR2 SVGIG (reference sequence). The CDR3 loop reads CAWSVQTYEQYF. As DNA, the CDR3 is TGTGCCTGGAGTGTTCAAACATACGAGCAGTACTTC.

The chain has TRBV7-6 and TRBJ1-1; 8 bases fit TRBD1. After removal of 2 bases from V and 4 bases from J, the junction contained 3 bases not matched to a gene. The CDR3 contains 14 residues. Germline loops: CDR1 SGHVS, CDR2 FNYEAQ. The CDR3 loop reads CASSLQGAPTEAFF. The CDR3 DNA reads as TGTGCCAGCAGCTTACAGGGGGCCCCCACTGAAGCTTTCTTT.

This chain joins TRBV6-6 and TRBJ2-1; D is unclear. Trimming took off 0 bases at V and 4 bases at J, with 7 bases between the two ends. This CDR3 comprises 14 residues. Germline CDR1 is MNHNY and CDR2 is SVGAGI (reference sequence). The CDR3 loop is CASSYSTQYNEQFF. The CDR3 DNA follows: TGTGCCAGCAGTTACTCGACACAGTACAATGAGCAGTTCTTC.

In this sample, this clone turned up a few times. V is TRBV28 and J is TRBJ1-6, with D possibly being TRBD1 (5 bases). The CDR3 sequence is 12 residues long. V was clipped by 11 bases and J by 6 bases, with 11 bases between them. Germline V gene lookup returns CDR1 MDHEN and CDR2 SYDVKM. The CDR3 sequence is CAVSGVNSPLHF. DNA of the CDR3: TGTGCCGTGTCGGGGGTTAATTCACCCCTCCACTTT.

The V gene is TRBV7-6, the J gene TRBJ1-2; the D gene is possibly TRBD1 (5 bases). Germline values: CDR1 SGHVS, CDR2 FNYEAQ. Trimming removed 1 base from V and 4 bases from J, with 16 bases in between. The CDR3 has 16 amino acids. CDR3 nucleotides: TGTGCCAGCAGCTTAGAGCCACGGGGCCCCCCCTATGGCTACACCTTC. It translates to CASSLEPRGPPYGYTF.

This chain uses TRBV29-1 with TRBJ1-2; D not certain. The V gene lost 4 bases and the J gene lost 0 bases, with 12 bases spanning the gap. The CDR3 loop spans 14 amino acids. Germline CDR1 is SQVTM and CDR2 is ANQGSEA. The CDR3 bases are TGCAGCGTTGTGCAGACTGAGGCTAACTATGGCTACACCTTC. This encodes CSVVQTEANYGYTF.

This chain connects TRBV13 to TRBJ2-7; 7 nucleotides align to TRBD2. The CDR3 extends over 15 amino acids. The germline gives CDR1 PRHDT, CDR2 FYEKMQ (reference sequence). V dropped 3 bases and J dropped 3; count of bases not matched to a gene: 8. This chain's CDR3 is CASSLSLGGGYEQYF. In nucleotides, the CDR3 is TGTGCCAGCAGCTTGTCTCTTGGCGGGGGCTACGAGCAGTACTTC.

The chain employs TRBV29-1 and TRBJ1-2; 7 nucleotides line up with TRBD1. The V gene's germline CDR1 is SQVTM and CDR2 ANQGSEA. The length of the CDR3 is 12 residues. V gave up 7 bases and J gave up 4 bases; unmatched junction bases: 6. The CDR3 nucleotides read TGCAGCGGAACGACAGGGTCCTATGGCTACACCTTC. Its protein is CSGTTGSYGYTF. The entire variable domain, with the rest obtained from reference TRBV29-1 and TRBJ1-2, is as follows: SAVISQKPSRDICQRGTSLTIQCQVDSQVTMMFWYRQQPGQSLTLIATANQGSEATYESGFVIDKFPISRPNLTFSTLTVSNMSPEDSSIYLCSGTTGSYGYTFGSGTRLTVV.

The CDR3 here is CASSLGQVDNEQFF. CDR3 sequence (DNA): TGCGCCAGCAGCTTGGGACAGGTGGACAATGAGCAGTTCTTC. V gene TRBV5-1 combines with J gene TRBJ2-1; D perhaps matches TRBD1 (6 bases). Trimming removed 0 bases from V and 5 bases from J, with 9 bases in between. CDR1 and CDR2 (germline): SGHRS, YFSETQ. The CDR3 has 14 residues.

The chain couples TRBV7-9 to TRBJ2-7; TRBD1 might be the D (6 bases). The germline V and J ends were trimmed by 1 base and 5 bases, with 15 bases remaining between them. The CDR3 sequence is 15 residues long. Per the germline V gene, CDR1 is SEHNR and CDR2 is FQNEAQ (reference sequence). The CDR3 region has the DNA TGTGCCAGCAGCTTAGTACAGCAGGGGTCGGACGAGCAGTACTTC. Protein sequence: CASSLVQQGSDEQYF.

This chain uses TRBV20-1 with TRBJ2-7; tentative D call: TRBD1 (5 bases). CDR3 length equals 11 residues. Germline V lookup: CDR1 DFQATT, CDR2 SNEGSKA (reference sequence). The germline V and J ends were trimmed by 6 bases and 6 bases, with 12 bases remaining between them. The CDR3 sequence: CSAKTVREQYF. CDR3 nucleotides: TGCAGTGCAAAGACAGTTCGCGAGCAGTACTTC.

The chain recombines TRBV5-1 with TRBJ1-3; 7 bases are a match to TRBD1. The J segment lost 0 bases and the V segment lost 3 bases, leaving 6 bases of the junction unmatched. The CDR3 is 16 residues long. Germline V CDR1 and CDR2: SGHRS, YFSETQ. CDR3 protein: CASSWGTALSGNTIYF. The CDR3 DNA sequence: TGCGCCAGCAGCTGGGGGACAGCCCTCTCTGGAAACACCATATATTTT.

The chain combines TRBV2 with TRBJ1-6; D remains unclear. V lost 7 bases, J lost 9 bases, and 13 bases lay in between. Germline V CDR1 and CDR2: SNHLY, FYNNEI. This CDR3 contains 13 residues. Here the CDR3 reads CASTWTQGSPLHF. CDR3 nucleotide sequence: TGTGCCAGCACTTGGACCCAAGGTTCACCCCTCCACTTT.

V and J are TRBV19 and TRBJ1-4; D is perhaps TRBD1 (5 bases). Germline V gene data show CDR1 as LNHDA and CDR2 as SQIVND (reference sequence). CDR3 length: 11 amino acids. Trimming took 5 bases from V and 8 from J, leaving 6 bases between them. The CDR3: CASSRQEKLFF. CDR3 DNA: TGTGCCAGTAGTCGACAGGAAAAACTGTTTTTT.

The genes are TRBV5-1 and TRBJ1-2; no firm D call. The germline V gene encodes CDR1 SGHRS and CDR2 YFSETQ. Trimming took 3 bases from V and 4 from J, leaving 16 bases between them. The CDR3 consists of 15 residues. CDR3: CASSYEAGFGYGYTF. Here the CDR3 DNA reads TGCGCCAGCAGCTACGAGGCCGGGTTTGGCTATGGCTACACCTTC.

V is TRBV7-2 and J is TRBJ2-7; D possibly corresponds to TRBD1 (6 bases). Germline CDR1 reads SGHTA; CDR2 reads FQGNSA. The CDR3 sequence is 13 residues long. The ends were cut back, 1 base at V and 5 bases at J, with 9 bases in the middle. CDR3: CASSLEWDNEQYF. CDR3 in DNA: TGTGCCAGCAGCTTAGAATGGGACAACGAGCAGTACTTC.

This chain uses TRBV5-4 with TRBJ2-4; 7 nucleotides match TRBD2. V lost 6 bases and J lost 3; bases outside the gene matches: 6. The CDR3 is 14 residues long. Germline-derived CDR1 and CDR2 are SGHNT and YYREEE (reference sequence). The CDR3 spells CASNLGGDKNIQYF. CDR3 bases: TGTGCCAGCAACCTGGGGGGGGACAAAAACATTCAGTACTTC. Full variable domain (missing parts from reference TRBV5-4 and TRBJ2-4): ETGVTQSPTHLIKTRGQQVTLRCSSQSGHNTVSWYQQALGQGPQFIFQYYREEENGRGNFPPRFSGLQFPNYSSELNVNALELDDSALYLCASNLGGDKNIQYFGAGTRLSVL.

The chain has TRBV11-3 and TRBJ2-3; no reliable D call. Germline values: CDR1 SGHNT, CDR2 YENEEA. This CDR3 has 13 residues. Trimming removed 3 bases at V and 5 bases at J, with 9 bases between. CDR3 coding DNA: TGTGCCAGCAGCTTCGAAATGAGAGATACGCAGTATTTT. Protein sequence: CASSFEMRDTQYF.

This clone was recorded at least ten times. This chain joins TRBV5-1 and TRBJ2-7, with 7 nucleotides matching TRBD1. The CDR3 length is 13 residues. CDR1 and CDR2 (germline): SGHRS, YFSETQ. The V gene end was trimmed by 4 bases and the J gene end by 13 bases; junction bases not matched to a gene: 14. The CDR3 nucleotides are TGCGCCAGCAGCGCCTGGACAGGTACGGTTTCCTACTTC. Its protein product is CASSAWTGTVSYF.

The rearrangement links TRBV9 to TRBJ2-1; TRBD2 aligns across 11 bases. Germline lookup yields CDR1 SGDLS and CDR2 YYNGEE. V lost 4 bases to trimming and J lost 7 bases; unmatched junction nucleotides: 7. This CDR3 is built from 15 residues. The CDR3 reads CASSTRTSGRNEQFF. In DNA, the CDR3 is TGTGCCAGCAGCACACGTACTAGCGGGAGAAATGAGCAGTTCTTC.

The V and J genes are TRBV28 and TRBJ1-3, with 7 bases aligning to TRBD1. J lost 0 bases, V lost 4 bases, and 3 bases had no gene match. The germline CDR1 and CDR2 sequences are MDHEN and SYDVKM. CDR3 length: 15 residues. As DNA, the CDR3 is TGTGCCAGCAGTTATGGGACAGCCTCTGGAAACACCATATATTTT. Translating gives CASSYGTASGNTIYF. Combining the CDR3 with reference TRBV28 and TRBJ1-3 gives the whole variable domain DVKVTQSSRYLVKRTGEKVFLECVQDMDHENMFWYRQDPGLGLRLIYFSYDVKMKEKGDIPEGYSVSREKKERFSLILESASTNQTSMYLCASSYGTASGNTIYFGEGSWLTVV.

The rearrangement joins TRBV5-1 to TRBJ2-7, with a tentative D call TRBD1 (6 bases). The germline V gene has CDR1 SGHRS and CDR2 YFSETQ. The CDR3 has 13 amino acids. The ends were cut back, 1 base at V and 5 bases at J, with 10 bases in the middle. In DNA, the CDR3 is TGCGCCAGCAGCTTGCCAGGGGTCCACGAGCAGTACTTC. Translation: CASSLPGVHEQYF.

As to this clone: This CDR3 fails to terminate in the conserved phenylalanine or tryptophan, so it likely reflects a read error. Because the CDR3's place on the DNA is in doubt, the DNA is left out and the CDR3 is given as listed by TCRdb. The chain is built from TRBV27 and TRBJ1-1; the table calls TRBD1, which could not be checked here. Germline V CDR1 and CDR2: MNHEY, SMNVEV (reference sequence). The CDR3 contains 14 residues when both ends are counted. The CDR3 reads CASSLSAVGPRRIC.

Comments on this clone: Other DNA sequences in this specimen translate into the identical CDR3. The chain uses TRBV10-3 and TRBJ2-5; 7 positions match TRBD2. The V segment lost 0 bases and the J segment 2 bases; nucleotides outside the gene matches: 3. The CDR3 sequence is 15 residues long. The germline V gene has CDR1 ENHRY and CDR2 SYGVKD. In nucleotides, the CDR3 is TGTGCCATCAGTGAGTCCCTGGGGGGGCAAGAGACCCAGTACTTC. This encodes CAISESLGGQETQYF.

This CDR3 reads CASSLYGSYEQYF. The CDR3 bases are TGTGCCAGCAGCCTCTATGGCTCCTACGAGCAGTACTTC. V and J are TRBV5-4 and TRBJ2-7, with D hard to call. The CDR3 is 13 amino acids. Per germline, CDR1 SGHNT and CDR2 YYREEE (reference sequence). V was cut by 4 bases and J by 0 bases, with 8 bases left in between.

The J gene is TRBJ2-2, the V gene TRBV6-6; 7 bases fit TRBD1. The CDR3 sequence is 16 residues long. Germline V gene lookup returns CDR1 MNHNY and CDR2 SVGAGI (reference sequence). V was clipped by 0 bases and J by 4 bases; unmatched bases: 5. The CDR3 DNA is TGTGCCAGCAGTTACTCCGGACAGGAAGGCACCGGGGAGCTGTTTTTT. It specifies CASSYSGQEGTGELFF.

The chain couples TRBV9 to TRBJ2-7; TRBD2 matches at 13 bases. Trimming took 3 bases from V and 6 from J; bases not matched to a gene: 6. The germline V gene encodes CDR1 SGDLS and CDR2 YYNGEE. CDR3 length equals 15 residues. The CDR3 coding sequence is TGTGCCAGCAGCGCCGGGGGGACTAGCGGGACCGAGCAGTACTTC. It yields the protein CASSAGGTSGTEQYF.